The subject of this entry is one T cell receptor beta chain. Its antigen is still unknown. The read terminates 3 residues ahead of where the CDR3 ends, so the germline J gene completes it. These data come from a study of T cells in women clearing cervical HPV infection. General observations from the study: TRBV6-7 relative abundance averaged 0.11% in cases and 0.15% to 0.2% in controls. CIN3+ cases had significantly higher TCR richness than controls; evenness did not differ.

Trimming at V came to 3 bases and at J to 4 bases, leaving 11 bases not matched to a gene. This CDR3 is 16 amino acids long. The germline V gene has CDR1 DFQATT and CDR2 SNEGSKA (reference sequence). Libraries were prepared by immunoSEQ multiplex PCR; TCRdb keeps only in-frame clonotypes and omits some of them. This table holds 20,000 to 25,000 clones. The chain carries TRBV20-1 and TRBJ2-1, with TRBD1 identical over 8 bases. The sequence was collected from a woman aged 18 to 75 with a cervical HPV16 infection that either progressed to CIN3+ or cleared (not recorded which). Sequenced input: blood buffy coat. CDR3 amino acids: CSASSAHGQGYNEQFF. CDR3 bases read: TGCAGTGCTAGCTCGGCGCACGGACAGGGATACAATGAG.